These 31 T cell receptor beta chains share one sample of origin, sequenced in a study of blood T cell repertoires in COVID-19. This table comes from immunoSEQ multiplex PCR, and its TCRdb copy is limited to in-frame clones, with some not included. The sample includes 100,000 to 150,000 clones, around 85% of them seen just once. The sample consisted of peripheral blood. These receptors were obtained from a man over 45 with acute or convalescent COVID-19.

This chain uses TRBV5-6 with TRBJ2-1, with a tentative D call TRBD1 (6 bases). The CDR3 is 15 amino acids. The germline gives CDR1 SGHDT, CDR2 YYEEEE. Trimming took off 4 bases at V and 3 bases at J, with 14 bases between the two ends. CDR3 sequence: CASSRTAVLYNEQFF. CDR3 nucleotides: TGTGCCAGCAGCCGGACAGCCGTACTCTACAATGAGCAGTTCTTC.

The chain couples TRBV5-1 to TRBJ2-1; 9 bases are a match to TRBD2. V shed 0 bases, J shed 6 bases, and the junction held 10 bases outside the gene matches. The germline V gene has CDR1 SGHRS and CDR2 YFSETQ. This CDR3 has 17 amino acids. CDR3: CASSLAIGLAGTNEQFF. The CDR3, as DNA: TGCGCCAGCAGCTTGGCCATAGGGCTAGCGGGAACCAATGAGCAGTTCTTC.

The CDR3 is CASSPGADKAYEQYF. The DNA for the CDR3 is TGTGCCAGCAGCCCAGGGGCGGACAAGGCCTACGAGCAGTACTTC. The J gene is TRBJ2-7, the V gene TRBV11-3; tentatively, D is TRBD1 (6 bases). V dropped 5 bases and J dropped 2 bases, with 16 bases sitting between them. The CDR3 is 15 residues long. Looked up from germline, CDR1 is SGHNT and CDR2 is YENEEA.

This clone was counted a few times. The chain has TRBV19 and TRBJ2-3; D is possibly TRBD2 (5 bases). The CDR3 runs 15 residues. Germline lookup yields CDR1 LNHDA and CDR2 SQIVND (reference sequence). The V end was cut by 3 bases, the J end by 2 bases, with 12 bases between. DNA for the CDR3: TGTGCCAGTAGTATCCTTGCGGGTTTCACAGATACGCAGTATTTT. Translated: CASSILAGFTDTQYF.

The chain employs TRBV5-6 and TRBJ2-1; a weak D match, TRBD2 (6 bases). Germline V lookup: CDR1 SGHDT, CDR2 YYEEEE. V was clipped by 0 bases and J by 5 bases, with 6 bases between them. The CDR3 spans 13 residues. The CDR3 DNA is TGTGCCAGCAGCTTGGGCGGGGACAATGAGCAGTTCTTC. Its translation is CASSLGGDNEQFF.

This chain links TRBV20-1 with TRBJ1-1; D uncertain. Germline V gene data show CDR1 as DFQATT and CDR2 as SNEGSKA (reference sequence). Trimming removed 3 bases from V and 5 bases from J, with 16 bases in between. The length of the CDR3 is 14 residues. The DNA of the CDR3 is TGCAGTGCTAGTAAGGCGGCAGCAAGTACTGAAGCTTTCTTT. Its translation is CSASKAAASTEAFF.

The chain has TRBV19 and TRBJ1-1, with D unclear. Trimming pared 10 bases from V and 0 bases from J, leaving 12 bases between. Germline CDR1 is LNHDA and CDR2 is SQIVND (reference sequence). The CDR3 is made up of 13 amino acids. CDR3: CATLEGLNTEAFF. The DNA for the CDR3 is TGTGCCACCCTGGAGGGTCTGAACACTGAAGCTTTCTTT.

This chain connects TRBV19 to TRBJ1-4; 7 bases agree with TRBD1. CDR1 and CDR2 from the germline V gene are LNHDA and SQIVND (reference sequence). The junction had 10 bases not matched to a gene; V was cut back by 8 bases and J by 4 bases. There are 15 residues in the CDR3. The CDR3 sequence is CASGGQTAVNEKLFF. DNA of the CDR3: TGTGCCAGTGGGGGACAGACCGCAGTTAATGAAAAACTGTTTTTT.

This clone was observed a single time. The genes are TRBV19 and TRBJ2-7; D is undetermined. Germline assignment: CDR1 LNHDA and CDR2 SQIVND (reference sequence). Trimming took off 6 bases at V and 5 bases at J, with 14 bases between the two ends. The CDR3 runs 13 residues. The CDR3 DNA sequence: TGTGCCAGTAGCTATGGCTTTGAGGACGAGCAGTACTTC. It translates to CASSYGFEDEQYF. The whole variable domain, remainder taken from reference TRBV19 and TRBJ2-7, is DGGITQSPKYLFRKEGQNVTLSCEQNLNHDAMYWYRQDPGQGLRLIYYSQIVNDFQKGDIAEGYSVSREKKESFPLTVTSAQKNPTAFYLCASSYGFEDEQYFGPGTRLTVT.

This chain joins TRBV19 and TRBJ2-5, with 13 bases fitting TRBD2. From germline, CDR1 is LNHDA and CDR2 SQIVND (reference sequence). V dropped 6 bases and J dropped 5; count of bases not matched to a gene: 6. The CDR3 contains 15 residues. CDR3 DNA sequence: TGTGCCAGTAGCACTAGCGGGAGGGCCGTGGAGACCCAGTACTTC. Translation gives CASSTSGRAVETQYF.

The chain couples TRBV7-3 to TRBJ2-1; 10 bases agree with TRBD2. The length of the CDR3 is 17 residues. The germline V gene encodes CDR1 SGHTA and CDR2 FQGTGA. V was clipped by 2 bases and J by 4 bases; unmatched bases: 8. The CDR3 bases are TGTGCCAGCAGCTTACTAGCGGGGGAGACCAAGTACAATGAGCAGTTCTTC. Protein product: CASSLLAGETKYNEQFF.

This chain uses TRBV10-1 with TRBJ2-2; 7 nucleotides agree with TRBD1. Losses at the gene ends were 6 bases for V and 0 bases for J; bases not matched to a gene: 1. There are 14 residues in the CDR3. Per the germline V gene, CDR1 is WNHNN and CDR2 is SYGVQD (reference sequence). In DNA, the CDR3 is TGCGCCAGCAGGGGACAGACGAACACCGGGGAGCTGTTTTTT. Residues: CASRGQTNTGELFF.

V is TRBV10-3 and J is TRBJ2-7; 7 bases are a match to TRBD1. The CDR3 sequence is 13 residues long. The J segment lost 1 base and the V segment lost 4 bases, leaving 1 base of the junction unmatched. Germline V lookup: CDR1 ENHRY, CDR2 SYGVKD. CDR3 nucleotide sequence: TGTGCCATCAGTGTGGACAGGTCCTACGAGCAGTACTTC. As protein: CAISVDRSYEQYF.

This sequence joins TRBV3-1 (or the pseudogene TRBV3-2) and TRBJ1-4, with D possibly TRBD1 on 6 matching bases. The germline CDR1 and CDR2 sequences are LGHDT and YNNKEL (reference sequence). Trimming took 3 bases from V and 15 from J, leaving 11 bases between them. The CDR3 spans 11 residues. The CDR3 here is CASSHAGEMFF. The CDR3 DNA follows: TGTGCCAGCAGCCATGCAGGGGAGATGTTTTTT.

The rearrangement links TRBV18 to TRBJ2-3; 9 bases map to TRBD1. V lost 4 bases, J lost 0 bases, and 2 bases stayed unmatched. CDR1 and CDR2 (germline): KGHSH, LQKENI. The CDR3 loop spans 15 amino acids. The CDR3 nucleotides are TGTGCCAGCTCACGGGGACAGGGAAGCACAGATACGCAGTATTTT. It encodes CASSRGQGSTDTQYF.

The rearrangement joins TRBV5-8 to TRBJ1-2, with a weak D call TRBD1 (5 bases). The CDR3 has 13 residues. V was shortened by 3 bases and J by 4 bases, with 10 bases between the two germline ends. Germline values: CDR1 SGHTS, CDR2 YDEGEE. The CDR3 DNA reads TGTGCCAGCAGCTATGACAGCCCCTATGGCTACACCTTC. This encodes CASSYDSPYGYTF. Full variable domain (missing parts from reference TRBV5-8 and TRBJ1-2): EAGVTQSPTHLIKTRGQQATLRCSPISGHTSVYWYQQALGLGLQFLLWYDEGEERNRGNFPPRFSGRQFPNYSSELNVNALELEDSALYLCASSYDSPYGYTFGSGTRLTVV.

This clone has only a few counts. Other DNA sequences in this sample translate to the same CDR3. The rearrangement joins TRBV2 to TRBJ1-5, with 7 positions matching TRBD1. Trimming removed 6 bases from V and 6 bases from J; junction bases left unmatched: 5. Germline V lookup: CDR1 SNHLY, CDR2 FYNNEI. CDR3 size: 13 residues. The CDR3 nucleotides are TGTGCCAGCAGCGCAGGGGGTGCTCAGCCCCAGCATTTT. Translating it yields CASSAGGAQPQHF.

V and J are TRBV11-2 and TRBJ1-5; D perhaps matches TRBD1 (5 bases). The V and J ends lost 0 bases and 7 bases respectively, with 13 bases between them. The CDR3 totals 15 residues. CDR1 SGHAT and CDR2 FQNNGV come from the germline V gene. CDR3 residues: CASSLDGGAKQPQHF. The CDR3 nucleotides are TGTGCCAGCAGCTTAGACGGCGGGGCTAAGCAGCCCCAGCATTTT. Using reference TRBV11-2 and TRBJ1-5 for the parts outside the CDR3, the full variable domain is EAGVAQSPRYKIIEKRQSVAFWCNPISGHATLYWYQQILGQGPKLLIQFQNNGVVDDSQLPKDRFSAERLKGVDSTLKIQPAKLEDSAVYLCASSLDGGAKQPQHFGDGTRLSIL.

The chain employs TRBV6-6 and TRBJ2-3; tentative D call: TRBD2 (5 bases). Germline CDR1 MNHNY, CDR2 SVGAGI (reference sequence). Trimming pared 8 bases from V and 5 bases from J, leaving 20 bases between. CDR3 length: 15 amino acids. CDR3 sequence: CASAAVGEGIDTQYF. The CDR3 DNA reads as TGTGCCAGCGCGGCCGTAGGCGAGGGAATAGATACGCAGTATTTT.

V and J are TRBV10-2 and TRBJ1-2; no definite D call. Germline values: CDR1 WSHSY, CDR2 SAAADI. V was cut by 4 bases and J by 2 bases, with 8 bases left in between. The CDR3 has 13 residues. Written as DNA, the CDR3 is TGCGCCAGCAGTGCCGGAGTGAACTATGGCTACACCTTC. It yields the protein CASSAGVNYGYTF.

Only a few counts were recorded for this clone. The chain joins TRBV18 to TRBJ1-1; TRBD1 aligns across 8 bases. V was pared by 5 bases and J by 1 base, with 6 bases of the junction left unmatched. CDR1 is KGHSH, CDR2 LQKENI, per germline. The CDR3 sequence is 15 residues long. CDR3 sequence: CASSGQGAGNTEAFF. In DNA, the CDR3 is TGTGCCAGCTCAGGTCAGGGGGCAGGGAACACTGAAGCTTTCTTT. Based on the CDR3 plus reference TRBV18 and TRBJ1-1, the full variable domain is NAGVMQNPRHLVRRRGQEARLRCSPMKGHSHVYWYRQLPEEGLKFMVYLQKENIIDESGMPKERFSAEFPKEGPSILRIQQVVRGDSAAYFCASSGQGAGNTEAFFGQGTRLTVV.

The rearrangement links TRBV3-1 (or the pseudogene TRBV3-2) to TRBJ1-4; D possibly corresponds to TRBD1 (5 bases). V gave up 4 bases and J gave up 1 base, with 7 bases separating them. Germline V gives CDR1 LGHDT, CDR2 YNNKEL (reference sequence). The CDR3 runs 14 residues. CDR3 sequence (DNA): TGTGCCAGCAGCCGGAGGGGAACTAATGAAAAACTGTTTTTT. Amino acids: CASSRRGTNEKLFF.

In its sample, this clone was seen a few times. This chain joins TRBV12-3 or TRBV12-4 and TRBJ2-5; D call uncertain. The CDR3 runs to 13 residues. The V gene lost 4 bases and the J gene lost 2 bases, with 8 bases spanning the gap. The DNA of the CDR3 is TGTGCCAGCAGTTCAAACTTACAAGAGACCCAGTACTTC. Amino acids: CASSSNLQETQYF.

The chain employs TRBV5-4 and TRBJ2-7; 9 positions match TRBD1. The CDR3 runs to 16 residues. CDR1 and CDR2 (germline): SGHNT, YYREEE (reference sequence). The V and J ends lost 1 base and 7 bases, in that order; junction bases with no gene match: 12. The CDR3 DNA sequence: TGTGCCAGCAGCTTGCCCCACACAGGGGGCTCGGGAGAGCAGTACTTC. Its protein is CASSLPHTGGSGEQYF.

The chain carries TRBV19 and TRBJ1-1, with 7 bases matching TRBD1. Germline CDR1 is LNHDA and CDR2 is SQIVND (reference sequence). The J segment lost 1 base and the V segment lost 8 bases, leaving 1 base of the junction unmatched. The CDR3 spans 12 residues. The CDR3 loop is CASHRGNTEAFF. The CDR3 DNA reads as TGTGCCAGTCACAGGGGGAACACTGAAGCTTTCTTT.

This clone was detected a few times. The chain has TRBV19 and TRBJ2-3; D is possibly TRBD2 (6 bases). Germline CDR1 and CDR2: LNHDA and SQIVND (reference sequence). Trimming left V 3 bases short and J 1 base short, with 11 bases between. This CDR3 has 15 amino acids. In DNA, the CDR3 is TGTGCCAGTAGTATTGCGGGATCTGGCACAGATACGCAGTATTTT. Encoded protein: CASSIAGSGTDTQYF.

This chain uses TRBV7-9 with TRBJ1-1; D is undetermined. Germline CDR1 SEHNR, CDR2 FQNEAQ (reference sequence). V shed 1 base and J shed 7 bases, with 16 bases lying between them. The CDR3 is 15 residues long. CDR3 region: CASSLVSMAGSEAFF. CDR3 DNA: TGTGCCAGCAGCTTAGTAAGCATGGCAGGAAGTGAAGCTTTCTTT.

The gene calls are TRBV11-2 and TRBJ2-5; possibly TRBD1 for D (6 bases). Per germline, CDR1 SGHAT and CDR2 FQNNGV. Trimming took 4 bases from V and 4 from J, leaving 13 bases between them. CDR3 length: 14 residues. CDR3 nucleotide sequence: TGTGCCAGCAGCTCCGCAGGGGTACGAGAGACCCAGTACTTC. Translation gives CASSSAGVRETQYF.

In regard to this clone: Other DNA sequences from this sample encode an identical CDR3 as well. V gene TRBV10-3 combines with J gene TRBJ1-1; D gene unclear. CDR1 and CDR2 (germline): ENHRY, SYGVKD. Trimming cost V 7 bases and J 1 base, with 10 bases left between them. The CDR3 runs 13 residues. The chain's CDR3 is CAITGGENTEAFF. CDR3 bases: TGTGCCATCACGGGCGGGGAGAACACTGAAGCTTTCTTT.

This chain joins TRBV7-7 and TRBJ2-5; 10 bases line up with TRBD1. The V segment lost 6 bases and the J segment 4 bases; nucleotides outside the gene matches: 11. The CDR3 totals 16 residues. In germline, CDR1 is SSHAT, CDR2 FNYEAQ (reference sequence). CDR3 in DNA: TGTGCCAGCAGTATAACCGGGACAGGGGCGGGAGAGACCCAGTACTTC. Translating it yields CASSITGTGAGETQYF. The whole variable domain, filled in from reference TRBV7-7 and TRBJ2-5, reads GAGVSQSPRYKVTKRGQDVTLRCDPISSHATLYWYQQALGQGPEFLTYFNYEAQPDKSGLPSDRFSAERPEGSISTLTIQRTEQRDSAMYRCASSITGTGAGETQYFGPGTRLLVL.

This clone was seen a handful of times. This sequence joins TRBV5-1 and TRBJ2-3; a possible D gene is TRBD1 (6 bases). Trimming cost V 4 bases and J 5 bases, with 17 bases left between them. The CDR3 contains 15 residues. Germline values: CDR1 SGHRS, CDR2 YFSETQ. DNA for the CDR3: TGCGCCAGCAGCCAGGACGGACAGTCAGGAGATACGCAGTATTTT. This codes for CASSQDGQSGDTQYF.